Each of the 19 T cell receptor beta chains below was sequenced from the same sample in a study of T cell clonality in common variable immunodeficiency. Profiling relied on immunoSEQ multiplex PCR, and the TCRdb table lists in-frame clones only, not all of them. Captured here are 50,000 to 60,000 clones, none seen once; the top ten comprise just over 2%. Sequencing was performed on peripheral blood mononuclear cells. These receptors all stem from a person aged 18 to 75 in good health.

This clone was counted at least ten times. With the read ending 3 residues before the CDR3 end, the germline J gene is used to fill in that end. The genes are TRBV7-3 and TRBJ2-5; D gene ambiguous. The CDR3 length is 13 residues. Per germline, CDR1 SGHTA and CDR2 FQGTGA. The V gene lost 5 bases and the J gene lost 5 bases, with 12 bases spanning the gap. CDR3 bases read: TGTGCCAGCAGCCCAACGGGTAGGGAGACC. Translated: CASSPTGRET. The full CDR3 is CASSPTGRETQYF.

Points on this clone: The CDR3 goes on 3 residues after the read ends, and that part is filled in from the germline J gene. The sample holds other DNA sequences that translate to the same CDR3. The chain uses TRBV29-1 and TRBJ2-5; 7 bases agree with TRBD2. The CDR3 totals 13 residues. The ends lost 4 bases at V and 5 bases at J; junction bases unmatched: 7. Germline V lookup: CDR1 SQVTM, CDR2 ANQGSEA. This CDR3 is CSVGGRGEETQYF. Partial CDR3 DNA: TGCAGCGTTGGGGGTCGGGGGGAGGAGACC.

This clone was seen many times. The read finishes 3 residues shy of the CDR3 end, and the germline J gene is used to complete it. V and J are TRBV18 and TRBJ2-5; 8 positions match TRBD1. CDR3 length equals 13 residues. J lost 4 bases, V lost 6 bases, and 4 bases had no gene match. CDR1 and CDR2 (germline): KGHSH, LQKENI. The CDR3 here is CASSPDRGETQYF. CDR3 DNA, as far as it was read: TGTGCCAGCTCCCCAGACAGGGGAGAGACC.

There are many counts of this clone. The read falls 3 residues short of the CDR3 end, and the missing part is taken from the germline J gene. This chain links TRBV5-6 with TRBJ2-7, with 7 positions matching TRBD2. The V segment lost 4 bases and the J segment 0 bases; nucleotides outside the gene matches: 7. CDR3 length: 15 amino acids. The germline V gene encodes CDR1 SGHDT and CDR2 YYEEEE. CDR3 bases read: TGTGCCAGCAGCCAAGGACTAGTCGTCTCCTACGAG. Translating it yields CASSQGLVVSYE. The whole CDR3 sequence reads CASSQGLVVSYEQYF.

In the case of this clone: A junction boundary mismatches the germline segment, possibly from a read error. The CDR3 end is not reached by the read, which stops 3 residues before it; the germline J gene fills it in. The chain links TRBV18 to TRBJ2-2; 11 bases fit TRBD2. Germline V gene lookup returns CDR1 KGHSH and CDR2 LQKENI. This CDR3 spans 17 amino acids. The CDR3 loop is CASSPPTSGKVTRELFF. The CDR3 bases that were read are TGTGCCAGCTCACCACCGACTAGCGGGAAGGTCACCAGGGAG.

In the case of this clone: Read sequence stops 3 residues before the CDR3 end, and the germline J gene provides the missing end. Other DNA sequences within the sample encode an identical CDR3. The rearrangement links TRBV18 to TRBJ1-6; TRBD1 might be the D (6 bases). The germline V gene has CDR1 KGHSH and CDR2 LQKENI. V lost 4 bases, J lost 10 bases, and 14 bases lay in between. The CDR3 has 14 residues. CDR3 residues: CASSLGQLDSPLHF. The DNA read from the CDR3 is TGTGCCAGCTCACTCGGACAGCTCGACTCACCC.

Of note for this clone: The read ends 3 residues early relative to the CDR3; the germline J gene fills the gap. The V call is TRBV5-6, the J call TRBJ2-7; TRBD1 aligns across 7 bases. The CDR3 is made up of 14 amino acids. Germline V lookup: CDR1 SGHDT, CDR2 YYEEEE. CDR3 amino acids: CVYQGEKTPYEQYF. The covered CDR3 bases are TGTGTCTACCAGGGGGAGAAGACACCCTACGAG.

About this clone itself: The CDR3 extends 3 residues past the end of the read, so its final part is completed from the germline J gene. The rearrangement links TRBV18 to TRBJ1-1; D ambiguous. The CDR3 has 14 amino acids. The germline gives CDR1 KGHSH, CDR2 LQKENI. Between the trimmed V and J ends, which lost 1 base and 3 bases, there was a span of 9 bases. The sequenced CDR3 bases are TGTGCCAGCTCACCACGTTTGGGCGACACTGAA. Amino acids: CASSPRLGDTE. The CDR3 in its entirety is CASSPRLGDTEAFF.

This clone showed up many times. The read finishes 3 residues shy of the CDR3 end, and the germline J gene is used to complete it. The chain couples TRBV5-4 to TRBJ2-3, with D perhaps matching TRBD1 (6 bases). V lost 4 bases and J 2 bases, leaving 11 bases between the germline ends. The CDR3 is 14 amino acids. Per germline, CDR1 SGHNT and CDR2 YYREEE (reference sequence). The CDR3 DNA, read in part, is TGTGCCAGCAGCACGGACAGCCTCACAGATACG. Protein product: CASSTDSLTDT. The whole CDR3 region reads CASSTDSLTDTQYF. The full variable domain, completed using reference TRBV5-4 and TRBJ2-3, is ETGVTQSPTHLIKTRGQQVTLRCSSQSGHNTVSWYQQALGQGPQFIFQYYREEENGRGNFPPRFSGLQFPNYSSELNVNALELDDSALYLCASSTDSLTDTQYFGPGTRLTVL.

Concerning this clone itself: The DNA ends 3 residues before the CDR3 does, and the rest of the CDR3 is filled in from the germline J gene. V is TRBV7-9 and J is TRBJ1-1; perhaps TRBD1 as D (5 bases). Germline CDR1 and CDR2: SEHNR and FQNEAQ (reference sequence). The CDR3 length is 15 residues. V gave up 2 bases and J gave up 4 bases, with 14 bases separating them. The CDR3: CASSLKSTGGTEAFF. The sequenced part of the CDR3 DNA is TGTGCCAGCAGCTTAAAGTCAACCGGGGGCACTGAA.

This clone showed up many times. Sequencing ends 3 residues short of the CDR3 end; the germline J gene provides the rest. The chain links TRBV5-6 to TRBJ1-1; 8 bases line up with TRBD1. The CDR3 totals 14 residues. The germline V gene has CDR1 SGHDT and CDR2 YYEEEE. V trimming: 1 base; J trimming: 5 bases; junction bases outside the gene matches: 4. The CDR3 is CASSLPTGGTEAFF. The sequenced part of the CDR3 DNA is TGTGCCAGCAGCTTGCCCACAGGGGGAACTGAA.

Only a few counts were recorded for this clone. The read ends 3 residues early relative to the CDR3; the germline J gene fills the gap. The chain joins TRBV13 to TRBJ1-6, with 9 bases that match TRBD1. The ends lost 3 bases at V and 8 bases at J; junction bases unmatched: 2. This CDR3 spans 14 amino acids. Germline CDR1 and CDR2: PRHDT and FYEKMQ (reference sequence). The sequenced part of the CDR3 DNA is TGTGCCAGCAGCTTGGGACAGGGTGATTCACCC. Amino acid sequence: CASSLGQGDSP. The entire CDR3 is CASSLGQGDSPLHF.

Ten or more counts support this clone. The read ends 3 residues before the CDR3 terminus; that terminus is restored from the germline J gene. The chain couples TRBV30 to TRBJ1-3; 8 bases fit TRBD1. Germline V CDR1 and CDR2: GTSNPN, SVGIG (reference sequence). The CDR3 spans 16 residues. Unmatched junction bases numbered 8, after V lost 4 bases and J lost 0 bases. This CDR3 reads CAWTADRAGSGNTIYF. CDR3 DNA (partial): TGTGCCTGGACCGCGGACAGGGCCGGCTCTGGAAACACC. The full variable domain, completed using reference TRBV30 and TRBJ1-3, is SQTIHQWPATLVQPVGSPLSLECTVEGTSNPNLYWYRQAAGRGLQLLFYSVGIGQISSEVPQNLSASRPQDRQFILSSKKLLLSDSGFYLCAWTADRAGSGNTIYFGEGSWLTVV.

In this sample, this clone turned up many times. The sequenced fragment ends 3 residues before the CDR3 boundary, so the rest is inferred from the germline J gene. The chain combines TRBV5-1 with TRBJ2-1; a possible D gene is TRBD1 (6 bases). This CDR3 has 15 amino acids. The V and J ends lost 1 base and 5 bases respectively, with 13 bases between them. Germline-derived CDR1 and CDR2 are SGHRS and YFSETQ. CDR3 residues: CASSLQGQFHNEQFF. The covered CDR3 bases are TGCGCCAGCAGCTTGCAAGGACAGTTCCACAATGAG.

This clone was counted a few times. The CDR3 end is not reached by the read, which stops 3 residues before it; the germline J gene fills it in. The V call is TRBV20-1, the J call TRBJ1-3; D is unresolved. The CDR3 has 13 residues. The V end was cut by 4 bases, the J end by 8 bases, with 15 bases between. CDR1 DFQATT and CDR2 SNEGSKA come from the germline V gene (reference sequence). CDR3 DNA (partial): TGCAGTGCTAATGACCGGGGAAATCACACC. It is translated as CSANDRGNHT. The complete CDR3 reads CSANDRGNHTIYF.

This clone was detected ten times or more. The read finishes 3 residues shy of the CDR3 end, and the germline J gene is used to complete it. This rearrangement joins TRBV6-2 or TRBV6-3 to TRBJ2-5; possible D gene TRBD2, 7 bases. This CDR3 is built from 15 residues. Germline V CDR1 and CDR2: MNHEY, SVGEGT. V dropped 3 bases and J dropped 1 base, with 12 bases sitting between them. CDR3 protein: CASSYRGGTQETQYF. Partial CDR3 DNA: TGTGCCAGCAGTTATCGCGGGGGCACCCAAGAGACC.

This clone appeared many times. From the germline J gene comes the end of the CDR3, since the read stops 3 residues before it. This chain joins TRBV18 and TRBJ2-3; D is uncertain. Germline V gene sequence: CDR1 KGHSH, CDR2 LQKENI. The CDR3 sequence is 12 residues long. V lost 4 bases to trimming and J lost 2 bases, with 4 bases between them. CDR3 amino acids: CASSLYTDTQYF. The CDR3 bases that were read are TGTGCCAGCTCACTATACACAGATACG.

This clone has a handful of counts. CDR3 protein: CASSPRTSGGTGELFF. The sequenced CDR3 bases are TGTGCCAGCAGCCCTCGGACTAGCGGGGGGACCGGGGAG. This sequence joins TRBV7-6 and TRBJ2-2; 14 nucleotides line up with TRBD2. The sequence runs out 3 residues before the end of the CDR3; the remainder is reconstructed from the germline J gene. The V segment lost 5 bases and the J segment 5 bases; nucleotides outside the gene matches: 4. CDR3 length: 16 amino acids. Germline loops: CDR1 SGHVS, CDR2 FNYEAQ.

There are many counts of this clone. From the germline J gene comes the end of the CDR3, since the read stops 3 residues before it. V is TRBV27 and J is TRBJ2-6; possible D gene TRBD1, 6 bases. Germline assignment: CDR1 MNHEY and CDR2 SMNVEV (reference sequence). V was cut by 6 bases and J by 0 bases, with 12 bases left in between. The CDR3 has 16 amino acids. CDR3 DNA, as far as it was read: TGTGCCAGCAGCCGTGGGGGACACTCTGGGGCCAACGTC. This codes for CASSRGGHSGANV. The CDR3 reads in full as CASSRGGHSGANVLTF.